This T cell receptor (beta chain) was captured by sequencing in a study of blood T cells in healthy people across ages. Findings and caveats of the study: The CMV status of each donor remained undetermined, and this could have confounded shifts in expanded clonotypes.

This clonotype appeared a few times. Its antigen is unknown. Per-sample PBMC isolation yielded at least 7 million cells. The CDR3 loop spans 12 amino acids. V was cut by 4 bases and J by 8 bases, with 9 bases left in between. Germline CDR1 LGHNA, CDR2 YNFKEQ. Combining a sample-barcoded 5' primer with a J-beta primer mix, a second PCR ran for about 6 to 12 cycles. From the 5' RACE reads, TCRdb called clonotypes with MiXCR, one entry per CDR3 protein. The sample holds 780,000 or so distinct CDR3 sequences, around 25% seen once. This sample also appeared in a second study, on T cells of mothers and their children. That source notes: Three healthy Caucasian mothers and their six children donated.

V is TRBV4-2 and J is TRBJ1-3; D ambiguous. The clonotype comes from a boy between 10 and 17 years old in good health. Sequenced material: blood. The CDR3 here is CASSLGPYTIYF. CDR3 in DNA: TGTGCCAGCAGCCTCGGGCCGTACACCATATATTTT.